This T cell receptor (beta chain) was captured in a study of vaccination effects on CD4 cells after COVID-19. The study's findings and limits: Small numbers of convalescent patients limited the study. It also lacked early post-infection timepoints.

Concerning this clone itself: Its cognate antigen is unknown.

Isolating CD4+ T cells followed around nine days of culture. This table comes from immunoSEQ multiplex PCR, and its TCRdb copy is limited to in-frame clones, with some not included. The sample yields around 30,000 clones, 65% seen once. This CDR3 is 14 amino acids long. Trimming left V 5 bases short and J 7 bases short, with 12 bases between. Germline CDR1 and CDR2: MNHEY and SMNVEV (reference sequence). The material sequenced was CD4+ T cells from PBMCs cultured without peptide, taken before COVID-19 vaccination. The sequence came from a human donor who received a COVID-19 vaccine. The V call is TRBV27, the J call TRBJ2-6; TRBD1 is a possible D gene (6 bases). CDR3 coding DNA: TGTGCCAGCAGTGTTCAGGGGATAGCCAACGTCCTGACTTTC. Translating it yields CASSVQGIANVLTF.